This T cell receptor (beta chain) was retrieved from a study of shared clonotypes between healthy human individuals. About the research overall: CD4 naive and memory got three plates each, CD8 naive two, CD8 memory one.

Points from the study as a whole: A reduction in generation probabilities was seen for non-shared clonotypes relative to those shared by all four donors. Around 5% of naive CD4 clonotypes were common to a few donors. The genetic and exposure-history diversity represented was limited by few donors.

Turning to this clone: No antigen is known for it.

The CDR3 runs 16 residues. Germline CDR1 MDHEN, CDR2 SYDVKM. V shed 3 bases, J shed 0 bases, and the junction held 6 bases outside the gene matches. TCRdb's table, derived via immunoSEQ multiplex PCR, lists solely in-frame clones and lacks some. Seen here are about 2.1 million clones, 90% to 95% observed once, and the top ten hold around 1.7%. CD8 cells classed as naive were CD45RO-negative and positively selected for CCR7, excluding terminally differentiated effector memory CD45RA+ cells. This receptor was identified in a man between 18 and 35 years old in good health. Some clones in this sample may be carry-over from other donors' samples. Sequencing was done on a sample of naive CD8+ T cells from PBMCs. The rearrangement joins TRBV28 to TRBJ2-7, with TRBD2 matching 9 bases. CDR3 DNA: TGTGCCAGCAGTTTTAGTTTGCGGGAGGGCTCCTACGAGCAGTACTTC. Its protein product is CASSFSLREGSYEQYF.